Below, 4 T cell receptor beta chains from the same sample are listed, as sequenced in a study of blood T cell repertoires in COVID-19. This table comes from immunoSEQ multiplex PCR, and its TCRdb copy is limited to in-frame clones, with some not included. The top ten clones hold approximately 1.2% of a sample with about 220,000 clones, about 86% of them seen once. Sample: PBMCs or T cells enriched from blood (not recorded which). The receptors originated from a woman aged 35 to 49 with acute COVID-19.

This chain connects TRBV6-5 to TRBJ1-1, with 8 bases that match TRBD1. This CDR3 is 15 amino acids long. Losses at the gene ends were 5 bases for V and 3 bases for J; bases not matched to a gene: 8. CDR1 and CDR2 from the germline V gene are MNHEY and SVGAGI. The CDR3 loop reads CASSPRTGIYTEAFF. The CDR3 nucleotides are TGTGCCAGCAGTCCCCGGACAGGGATTTACACTGAAGCTTTCTTT.

The chain recombines TRBV29-1 with TRBJ2-5, with TRBD2 matching 9 bases. V lost 6 bases to trimming and J lost 2 bases; unmatched junction nucleotides: 7. The germline CDR1 and CDR2 sequences are SQVTM and ANQGSEA. This CDR3 contains 14 residues. For the CDR3, the DNA is TGCAGCGTGCTAGCGGGGTGGCTTCAAGAGACCCAGTACTTC. Translation: CSVLAGWLQETQYF.

This chain connects TRBV6-4 to TRBJ2-3; TRBD2 matches 13 bases. Germline V gene lookup returns CDR1 MRHNA and CDR2 SNTAGT. V shed 4 bases and J 6 bases; nucleotides not matched to a gene: 4. This CDR3 spans 15 amino acids. The CDR3 DNA is TGTGCCAGCAGTGCTACTAGCGGGGGGGCGGATACGCAGTATTTT. This codes for CASSATSGGADTQYF.

The sample holds a few counts of this clone. V and J are TRBV20-1 and TRBJ2-5; TRBD1 aligns across 7 bases. Germline assignment: CDR1 DFQATT and CDR2 SNEGSKA (reference sequence). This CDR3 has 11 amino acids. This CDR3 is CSVRGRETQYF. The CDR3 region has the DNA TGCAGCGTAAGGGGGCGGGAGACCCAGTACTTC.